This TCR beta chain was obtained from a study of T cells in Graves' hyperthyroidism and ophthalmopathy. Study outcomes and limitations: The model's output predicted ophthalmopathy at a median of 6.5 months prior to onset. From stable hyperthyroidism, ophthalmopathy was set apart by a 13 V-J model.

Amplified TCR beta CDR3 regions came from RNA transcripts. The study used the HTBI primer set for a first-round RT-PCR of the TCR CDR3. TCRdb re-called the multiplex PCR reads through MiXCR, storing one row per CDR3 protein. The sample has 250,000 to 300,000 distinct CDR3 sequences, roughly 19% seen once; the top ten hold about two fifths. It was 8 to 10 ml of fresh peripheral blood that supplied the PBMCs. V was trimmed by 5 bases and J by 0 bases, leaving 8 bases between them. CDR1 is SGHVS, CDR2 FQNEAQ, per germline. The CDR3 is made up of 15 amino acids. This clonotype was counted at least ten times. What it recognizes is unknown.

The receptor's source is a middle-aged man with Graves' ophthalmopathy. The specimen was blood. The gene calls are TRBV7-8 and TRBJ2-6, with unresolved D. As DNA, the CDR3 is TGTGCCAGCAGCCCTACAGCCTCTGGGGCCAACGTCCTGACTTTC. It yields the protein CASSPTASGANVLTF.